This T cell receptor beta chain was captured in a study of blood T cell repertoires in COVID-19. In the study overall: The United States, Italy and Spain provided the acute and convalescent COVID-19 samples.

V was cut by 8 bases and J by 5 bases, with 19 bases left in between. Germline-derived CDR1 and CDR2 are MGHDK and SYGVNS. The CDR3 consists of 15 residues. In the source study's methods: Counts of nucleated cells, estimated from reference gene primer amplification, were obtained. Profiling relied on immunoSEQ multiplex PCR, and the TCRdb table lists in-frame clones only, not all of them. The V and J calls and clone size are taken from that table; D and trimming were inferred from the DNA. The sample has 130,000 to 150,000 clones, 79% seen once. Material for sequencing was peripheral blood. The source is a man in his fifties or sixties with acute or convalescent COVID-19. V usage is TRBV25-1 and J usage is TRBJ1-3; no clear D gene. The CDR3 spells CASASAAEKRNTIYF. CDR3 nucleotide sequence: TGTGCCAGCGCCTCTGCGGCGGAGAAGCGAAACACCATATATTTT.